This TCR beta chain was recovered during a study of T-cell reconstitution after alpha-beta-depleted transplantation in children (dated by TCRdb to the mid-2010s). Regarding the research as a whole: T-cell immune reconstitution after TCRalphabeta/CD19-depleted allogeneic hematopoietic cell transplantation in children was quantitatively tracked in the study by means of TCR repertoire profiling.

What this sample's treatment or condition label stands for: allogeneic hematopoietic cell transplantation with graft depleted of TCRalphabeta T cells and CD19 B cells. The children who served as transplant recipients had been given grafts of TCRalphabeta/CD19-depleted allogeneic hematopoietic cells. The investigation overall reported the following: The frequencies of hyperexpanded clones fell over the following months, and after one year, T-cell counts and TCRbeta diversity were mostly attributed to newly produced T cells. Apparently early alphabetaT-cell count recovery about two months after transplant reportedly relied on only several hundred rapidly expanded clones derived from non-depleted graft cells. In some patients, the high TCRbeta diversity seen at day 60 was put down to recipient T cells and intrathymic progenitors that had survived conditioning.

This clonotype was found many times. What this receptor recognizes is not known. Qualities for individual bases were not recorded, and no much larger clone is one base off. Library method: PCR. The sample was run on an Illumina HiSeq 2500. TCR library preparation used molecular barcoding, with unique molecular identifiers applied to normalize quantification of the TCRbeta repertoire. The public sequencing data were trimmed at Q25 with fastp and processed into clonotypes with MiXCR by TCRdb, which kept only in-frame beta chains. Rows are combined by CDR3 protein, so each entry shows the most common genes and DNA. In all, the sample holds nearly 250,000 distinct CDR3 sequences, and roughly 7.7% of those were seen once. Of the sample, approximately 6.3% is held by the ten largest clones. The CDR3 runs 13 residues from the cysteine to the phenylalanine. Solely the CDR3 DNA is kept, with 39 bases framed from the first base. V is reduced by 0 bases and J by 6 bases, leaving a spacing of 3 bases between them. The germline V gene (reference sequence) supplies CDR1 LGHDT and CDR2 YNNKEL.

The starting material was PBMCs, mostly from graft donor cells, obtained 180 days after TCRalphabeta/CD19-depleted stem cell transplant. The rearrangement combines TRBV3-1 with TRBJ1-6; no confident D gene assignment can be made. This clonotype was sampled from a male patient younger than 18 who had a stem cell transplant for acute lymphoblastic leukemia, so the T cells may come from the graft donor. The sequence in DNA is TGTGCCAGCAGCCAAGAGGCTAATTCACCCCTCCACTTT. It encodes CASSQEANSPLHF.